The clone carrying this T cell receptor (beta chain) was found once. Antigen specificity is unknown. The source of the sample is a study of chemoradiotherapy in HPV16-positive cancers. Repeated repertoire sampling spanned the course of chemoradiotherapy. The ends were cut back, 0 bases at V and 0 bases at J, with 12 bases in the middle. Germline V gene lookup returns CDR1 MRHNA and CDR2 SNTAGT. The CDR3 consists of 18 residues. Whole-study results and caveats: Candidate HPV-specific clones and E7-related TCR motifs grew in tumor during treatment. The functional HPV-specific definition rests on just two HPV16-positive patients.

Method: immunoSEQ multiplex PCR; TCRdb's copy keeps in-frame clones and lacks some. The top ten clones hold about 3.5% of a sample with 7,000 or so clones, less than 90% of them seen once. Specimen collection occurred from a patient who underwent chemoradiotherapy. The receptor's source is a human donor with HPV-associated anogenital cancer. The rearrangement joins TRBV6-4 to TRBJ1-6; D is ambiguous. This chain's CDR3 is CASSDSKGRSSYNSPLHF. CDR3 DNA sequence: TGTGCCAGCAGTGACTCAAAGGGCAGGAGCTCCTATAATTCACCCCTCCACTTT.